This is a list of T cell receptor beta chains from one sample in a study of blood T cell repertoires in COVID-19. Repertoires were generated with immunoSEQ multiplex PCR, while TCRdb's copy carries only in-frame clones and drops some. The top ten clones hold 2.5% to 3% of a sample with 40,000 to 50,000 clones, about 86% of them seen once. Specimen: peripheral blood. These receptors came from a woman at least 80 years old with acute or convalescent COVID-19. Both conserved end residues are part of each CDR3. A D gene is named only where the DNA matches it firmly. Some rows have no size entry. The others give once, few or many, or a class for an expanded clone.

NA	TRBD1	TRBJ1-1	TRBV7-9	CASSFMQGAGTEAFF	TGTGCCAGCAGCTTTATGCAGGGGGCAGGCACTGAAGCTTTCTTT
NA	TRBD1	TRBJ2-5	TRBV2	CASSLKGGWETQYF	TGTGCCAGCAGCCTTAAAGGGGGCTGGGAGACCCAGTACTTC
NA	NA	TRBJ2-2	TRBV24-1	CATSDSGGGGELFF	TGTGCCACCAGTGATTCAGGAGGCGGCGGGGAGCTGTTTTTT
NA	TRBD1	TRBJ1-6	TRBV10-2	CASSEGTGSRF	TGCGCCAGCAGTGAAGGGACAGGCTCCCGTTTT
few	TRBD2	TRBJ2-3	TRBV19	CASSRGYGGGTDTQYF	TGTGCCAGTAGTAGGGGATACGGGGGGGGCACAGATACGCAGTATTTT
NA	TRBD2	TRBJ2-1	TRBV19	CASSISSGGKQQFF	TGTGCCAGTAGTATATCTAGCGGGGGGAAGCAGCAGTTCTTC
NA	TRBD1	TRBJ1-2	TRBV29-1	CSIRQGVGYTF	TGCAGCATCAGACAGGGGGTTGGCTACACCTTC
NA	NA	TRBJ1-6	TRBV5-1	CASSLVGVRSSYNSPLHF	TGCGCCAGCAGCTTGGTAGGCGTAAGGAGCTCCTATAATTCACCCCTCCACTTT
NA	TRBD1	TRBJ1-4	TRBV7-8	CASSLDRGLFF	TGTGCCAGCAGCCTGGACAGGGGGCTGTTTTTT
NA	TRBD2	TRBJ2-5	TRBV13	CASSPSFGLAGGPGEETQYF	TGTGCCAGCAGCCCTAGCTTCGGACTAGCGGGGGGGCCAGGAGAAGAGACCCAGTACTTC
NA	TRBD1	TRBJ2-7	TRBV5-6	CASSPGTVGEQYF	TGTGCCAGCAGCCCCGGGACAGTAGGCGAGCAGTACTTC
NA	TRBD1	TRBJ1-1	TRBV19	CASTPDRGNTEAFF	TGTGCCAGTACCCCAGACAGGGGAAACACTGAAGCTTTCTTT
once	NA	TRBJ1-1	TRBV7-7	CASSLTGNTEAFF	TGTGCCAGCAGTCTCACAGGGAACACTGAAGCTTTCTTT
once	TRBD2	TRBJ2-3	TRBV7-9	CASSLSSGGLEADTQYF	TGTGCCAGCAGCTTGAGTAGCGGGGGGCTGGAGGCAGATACGCAGTATTTT
NA	TRBD1	TRBJ1-1	TRBV5-8	CASSSVDRGNTEAFF	TGTGCCAGCAGCTCGGTGGACAGGGGAAACACTGAAGCTTTCTTT
NA	NA	TRBJ2-2	TRBV18	CASSPLKLNTGELFF	TGTGCCAGCTCACCATTGAAACTAAACACCGGGGAGCTGTTTTTT
NA	NA	TRBJ2-7	TRBV2	CASSPATATYEQYF	TGTGCCAGCAGTCCAGCGACAGCCACCTACGAGCAGTACTTC
NA	TRBD2	TRBJ2-5	TRBV5-1	CASSPEGGGSRETQYF	TGCGCCAGCAGCCCGGAGGGCGGGGGTTCAAGGGAGACCCAGTACTTC
NA	TRBD2	TRBJ2-1	TRBV7-3	CASSIAGGPLYEQFF	TGTGCCAGCAGCATAGCGGGGGGGCCTTTATATGAGCAGTTCTTC
NA	NA	TRBJ2-1	TRBV12-3/TRBV12-4	CASSFNNEQFF	TGTGCCAGCAGTTTCAACAATGAGCAGTTCTTC
few	NA	TRBJ2-7	TRBV12-2	CASRSAPRREPYEQYF	TGTGCAAGTCGCTCAGCGCCGAGGAGGGAACCCTACGAGCAGTACTTC
NA	NA	TRBJ2-5	TRBV9	CASSAGGGETQYF	TGTGCCAGCAGCGCCGGGGGTGGGGAGACCCAGTACTTC
NA	NA	TRBJ2-7	TRBV7-9	CASSLQETVEQYF	TGTGCCAGCAGCTTACAGGAGACAGTCGAGCAGTACTTC
NA	NA	TRBJ1-1	TRBV5-1	CASSAGSPNTEAFF	TGCGCCAGCAGCGCAGGATCTCCAAACACTGAAGCTTTCTTT
NA	NA	TRBJ1-5	TRBV30	CAWSPGHSNQPQHF	TGTGCCTGGAGTCCCGGTCATAGCAATCAGCCCCAGCATTTT
few	TRBD1	TRBJ1-1	TRBV18	CASSPRDRPLMNTEAFF	TGTGCCAGCTCGCCCCGGGACAGGCCTTTAATGAACACTGAAGCTTTCTTT
NA	NA	TRBJ2-5	TRBV2	CATYRGLGETQYF	TGTGCCACCTATCGAGGGTTAGGGGAGACCCAGTACTTC
once	TRBD2	TRBJ2-7	TRBV6-5	CASSRLAGGYEQYF	TGTGCCAGCAGCCGACTAGCGGGGGGTTACGAGCAGTACTTC
NA	NA	TRBJ1-1	TRBV30	CAWSVRSRGTEAFF	TGTGCCTGGAGTGTACGGTCCAGGGGCACTGAAGCTTTCTTT
NA	TRBD2	TRBJ2-1	TRBV7-9	CASSSGLAGGWNEQFF	TGTGCCAGCAGCAGTGGACTAGCGGGGGGGTGGAATGAGCAGTTCTTC
once	NA	TRBJ1-3	TRBV5-4	CASSLTGSGNTIYF	TGTGCCAGCAGCTTGACAGGGTCTGGAAACACCATATATTTT
NA	TRBD2	TRBJ2-3	TRBV15	CATRSGGFSTDTQYF	TGTGCCACCAGGAGCGGGGGGTTCTCCACAGATACGCAGTATTTT
NA	TRBD2	TRBJ2-3	TRBV6-5	CASSSSGGNTDTQYF	TGTGCCAGCAGTTCGAGCGGGGGGAACACAGATACGCAGTATTTT
NA	NA	TRBJ2-5	TRBV6-5	CASNPGLGDQETQYF	TGTGCCAGCAACCCGGGACTGGGGGATCAAGAGACCCAGTACTTC
NA	TRBD1	TRBJ2-7	TRBV14	CASSQGIDRALDEQYF	TGTGCCAGCAGCCAAGGAATTGACAGGGCCCTTGACGAGCAGTACTTC
NA	TRBD1	TRBJ2-7	TRBV7-9	CASSLARQGSYEQYF	TGTGCCAGCAGCTTGGCCAGACAGGGCTCCTACGAGCAGTACTTC
NA	NA	TRBJ2-6	TRBV10-3	CAITRVPGANVLTF	TGTGCCATCACCAGGGTCCCTGGGGCCAACGTCCTGACTTTC
NA	TRBD1	TRBJ1-4	TRBV2	CASRRGQGEKLFF	TGTGCCAGCAGGAGGGGACAGGGTGAAAAACTGTTTTTT
once	NA	TRBJ1-1	TRBV19	CASSIEGARTTEAFF	TGTGCCAGTAGTATAGAAGGGGCCCGGACCACTGAAGCTTTCTTT
NA	NA	TRBJ1-1	TRBV5-1	CASSPDKNTEAFF	TGCGCCAGCAGCCCGGACAAGAACACTGAAGCTTTCTTT
NA	NA	TRBJ1-1	TRBV6-5	CASSYRGLETEAFF	TGTGCCAGCAGTTACCGCGGGCTCGAAACTGAAGCTTTCTTT
NA	NA	TRBJ2-5	TRBV30	CAWSSRFQETQYF	TGTGCCTGGAGTTCGCGATTCCAAGAGACCCAGTACTTC
NA	TRBD1	TRBJ1-2	TRBV27	CASSLGGQGGFYGYTF	TGTGCCAGCAGTTTAGGGGGACAGGGGGGTTTCTATGGCTACACCTTC
once	TRBD1	TRBJ1-1	TRBV27	CASSTPTGGAETEAFF	TGTGCCAGCAGTACCCCGACAGGGGGCGCAGAAACTGAAGCTTTCTTT
NA	NA	TRBJ2-7	TRBV6-5	CASMLQEQYF	TGTGCCAGCATGCTTCAGGAGCAGTACTTC
once	NA	TRBJ1-5	TRBV7-2	CASSLVGTSNQPQHF	TGTGCCAGCAGCTTAGTTGGGACAAGCAATCAGCCCCAGCATTTT
NA	TRBD1	TRBJ1-6	TRBV5-1	CASSQGQGNSPLHF	TGCGCCAGCAGCCAGGGACAGGGGAATTCACCCCTCCACTTT
NA	NA	TRBJ1-2	TRBV14	CASSRGPEGYTF	TGTGCCAGCAGCCGCGGGCCTGAGGGCTACACCTTC